A single sample is the source of the 27 T cell receptor beta chains below, sequenced in a study of shared T cell receptors in the human thymus. TCRdb's table, derived via immunoSEQ multiplex PCR, lists solely in-frame clones and lacks some. Seen here are around 340,000 clones, 85% to 95% observed once, and the top ten hold approximately 0.02%. Sequenced input: thymocytes. Receptors were obtained from a human donor.

The genes are TRBV5-4 and TRBJ2-5; D is unclear. V lost 5 bases to trimming and J lost 4 bases, with 12 bases between them. The CDR3 extends over 13 amino acids. The V gene's germline CDR1 is SGHNT and CDR2 YYREEE (reference sequence). Written as DNA, the CDR3 is TGTGCCAGCAGACTGGCCGGAGTAGAGACCCAGTACTTC. Protein sequence: CASRLAGVETQYF.

The V gene is TRBV28, the J gene TRBJ2-7; D tentatively reads TRBD1 or TRBD2 (5 bases each). The length of the CDR3 is 13 residues. V was trimmed by 3 bases and J by 6 bases, leaving 12 bases between them. CDR1 and CDR2 (germline): MDHEN, SYDVKM. CDR3 loop: CASSLRMGVEQYF. The CDR3 coding sequence is TGTGCCAGCAGTTTGAGGATGGGGGTCGAGCAGTACTTC.

V is TRBV28 and J is TRBJ2-4; a weak D match, TRBD2 (6 bases). CDR3 length equals 17 residues. Trimming removed 7 bases at V and 0 bases at J, with 19 bases between. CDR1 and CDR2 from the germline V gene are MDHEN and SYDVKM. The CDR3 sequence is CASTTQPGEQAKNIQYF. The CDR3 DNA is TGTGCCAGCACCACCCAGCCGGGGGAGCAAGCCAAAAACATTCAGTACTTC.

This chain uses TRBV6-6 with TRBJ2-1; maybe TRBD2 (6 bases). CDR1 is MNHNY and CDR2 is SVGAGI in the germline V gene (reference sequence). The CDR3 runs 15 residues. Trimming removed 7 bases at V and 6 bases at J, with 19 bases between. The CDR3 loop reads CASTIVAGSLNEQFF. The CDR3 DNA reads as TGTGCCAGCACTATCGTTGCGGGGAGCCTCAATGAGCAGTTCTTC.

The genes are TRBV25-1 and TRBJ1-6; D remains ambiguous. Trimming took 4 bases from V and 2 from J, leaving 3 bases between them. The CDR3 spans 13 residues. Looked up from germline, CDR1 is MGHDK and CDR2 is SYGVNS. The CDR3 bases are TGTGCCAGCAGTGCGGCCTATAATTCACCCCTCCACTTT. Its translation is CASSAAYNSPLHF.

The chain employs TRBV15 and TRBJ2-5; 8 nucleotides match TRBD2. CDR3 length: 15 amino acids. V shed 3 bases, J shed 7 bases, and the junction held 10 bases outside the gene matches. Germline V gene sequence: CDR1 LNHNV, CDR2 YYDKDF (reference sequence). The CDR3 DNA reads TGTGCCACCAGCAGCCGGCGGGAGGCCGGAAGGACCCAGTACTTC. Translated, it gives CATSSRREAGRTQYF. Full variable domain (rest looked up from reference TRBV15 and TRBJ2-5): DAMVIQNPRYQVTQFGKPVTLSCSQTLNHNVMYWYQQKSSQAPKLLFHYYDKDFNNEADTPDNFQSRRPNTSFCFLDIRSPGLGDTAMYLCATSSRREAGRTQYFGPGTRLLVL.

V gene TRBV27 combines with J gene TRBJ2-2; 9 positions match TRBD2. The CDR3 has 20 residues. J lost 4 bases, V lost 4 bases, and 19 bases had no gene match. Germline values: CDR1 MNHEY, CDR2 SMNVEV (reference sequence). The CDR3 region is CASSSQRYREAGGPTGELFF. The CDR3 coding sequence is TGTGCCAGCAGTTCCCAACGGTACAGGGAGGCGGGAGGGCCCACCGGGGAGCTGTTTTTT.

In DNA form, the CDR3 reads TGTGCCAGCAGTGAGCAGACAGATACGCAGTATTTT. Its translation: CASSEQTDTQYF. The gene calls are TRBV28 and TRBJ2-3; D gene uncertain. CDR3 length: 12 amino acids. Germline assignment: CDR1 MDHEN and CDR2 SYDVKM. Trimming shortened V by 5 bases and J by 3 bases, and 6 bases separated the two germline ends. The variable domain in full, with the rest retrieved from reference TRBV28 and TRBJ2-3, is DVKVTQSSRYLVKRTGEKVFLECVQDMDHENMFWYRQDPGLGLRLIYFSYDVKMKEKGDIPEGYSVSREKKERFSLILESASTNQTSMYLCASSEQTDTQYFGPGTRLTVL.

A single count supports this clone. The chain uses TRBV28 and TRBJ2-3; 10 bases map to TRBD2. J was trimmed by 6 bases and V by 6 bases; bases with no gene match: 9. There are 15 residues in the CDR3. Germline CDR1 and CDR2: MDHEN and SYDVKM. As DNA, the CDR3 is TGTGCCAGCAGCGCGGAGCGGGAGGGCCAGGATACGCAGTATTTT. This codes for CASSAEREGQDTQYF. Full variable domain (missing parts from reference TRBV28 and TRBJ2-3): DVKVTQSSRYLVKRTGEKVFLECVQDMDHENMFWYRQDPGLGLRLIYFSYDVKMKEKGDIPEGYSVSREKKERFSLILESASTNQTSMYLCASSAEREGQDTQYFGPGTRLTVL.

V gene TRBV27 combines with J gene TRBJ2-7, with D uncertain. This CDR3 comprises 15 residues. Trimming stripped 6 bases from V and 0 bases from J, with 15 bases between. Germline CDR1 is MNHEY and CDR2 is SMNVEV (reference sequence). The chain's CDR3 is CASRQGPRPSYEQYF. CDR3 sequence (DNA): TGTGCCAGCAGACAAGGCCCGAGGCCCTCCTACGAGCAGTACTTC.

CDR3 coding DNA: TGTGCCAGCAGCCTTGATGCGCCTGCCCACTACGAGCAGTACTTC. Translated: CASSLDAPAHYEQYF. The gene calls are TRBV9 and TRBJ2-7; D is undetermined. V lost 4 bases and J 3 bases, leaving 17 bases between the germline ends. This CDR3 is 15 amino acids long. Germline V gene data show CDR1 as SGDLS and CDR2 as YYNGEE.

This sequence joins TRBV28 and TRBJ1-2; D is unclear. Trimming stripped 2 bases from V and 6 bases from J, with 16 bases between. This CDR3 is 15 amino acids long. CDR1 and CDR2 (germline): MDHEN, SYDVKM. For the CDR3, the DNA is TGTGCCAGCAGTTTAAGCCCCTCGGATGGTAATGGCTACACCTTC. This sequence encodes CASSLSPSDGNGYTF.

The rearrangement joins TRBV29-1 to TRBJ2-1, with TRBD2 identical over 8 bases. The germline CDR1 and CDR2 sequences are SQVTM and ANQGSEA. J was trimmed by 4 bases and V by 4 bases; bases with no gene match: 6. This CDR3 contains 14 residues. CDR3 in amino acids: CSVVSGGQYNEQFF. CDR3 nucleotide sequence: TGCAGCGTTGTTTCGGGGGGGCAATACAATGAGCAGTTCTTC.

The chain uses TRBV2 and TRBJ2-4, with 15 bases fitting TRBD2. Trimming cost V 4 bases and J 9 bases; bases outside gene matches: 22. This CDR3 spans 21 amino acids. CDR1 and CDR2 (germline): SNHLY, FYNNEI. CDR3 region: CASSGIRDRHPGLAGGAIQYF. The DNA for the CDR3 is TGTGCCAGCAGTGGAATCCGGGACAGACATCCGGGACTAGCGGGAGGAGCCATTCAGTACTTC. The variable domain in full, completed from reference TRBV2 and TRBJ2-4, reads EPEVTQTPSHQVTQMGQEVILRCVPISNHLYFYWYRQILGQKVEFLVSFYNNEISEKSEIFDDQFSVERPDGSNFTLKIRSTKLEDSAMYFCASSGIRDRHPGLAGGAIQYFGAGTRLSVL.

V gene TRBV10-2 combines with J gene TRBJ2-5; 15 nucleotides agree with TRBD2. CDR1 and CDR2 from the germline V gene are WSHSY and SAAADI. Trimming removed 9 bases from V and 5 bases from J; junction bases left unmatched: 16. The CDR3 has 18 residues. The CDR3, as DNA: TGCGCCAGTAAAGGACTAGCGGGAGGGCCCTTTGGTGTGGAGACCCAGTACTTC. Protein sequence: CASKGLAGGPFGVETQYF.

The chain couples TRBV2 to TRBJ2-5; possibly TRBD2 for D (5 bases). V lost 2 bases and J 1 base, leaving 8 bases between the germline ends. The CDR3 loop spans 14 amino acids. Germline CDR1 reads SNHLY; CDR2 reads FYNNEI. The CDR3 DNA is TGTGCCAGCAGTGAACCCCGGGGCCAAGAGACCCAGTACTTC. Protein sequence: CASSEPRGQETQYF. Using reference TRBV2 and TRBJ2-5 for the parts outside the CDR3, the full variable domain is EPEVTQTPSHQVTQMGQEVILRCVPISNHLYFYWYRQILGQKVEFLVSFYNNEISEKSEIFDDQFSVERPDGSNFTLKIRSTKLEDSAMYFCASSEPRGQETQYFGPGTRLLVL.

For this clone: Other nucleotide sequences from this sample produce the same CDR3. The J gene is TRBJ1-1, the V gene TRBV6-4; D gene uncertain. The germline V and J ends were trimmed by 3 bases and 1 base, with 6 bases remaining between them. The germline V gene has CDR1 MRHNA and CDR2 SNTAGT. The CDR3 runs to 13 residues. The chain's CDR3 is CASSERGNTEAFF. The CDR3, as DNA: TGTGCCAGCAGTGAACGCGGGAACACTGAAGCTTTCTTT.

V and J are TRBV5-1 and TRBJ2-1; 13 nucleotides match TRBD2. The germline gives CDR1 SGHRS, CDR2 YFSETQ. The CDR3 consists of 19 residues. Trimming took 0 bases from V and 7 from J; bases not matched to a gene: 13. CDR3 DNA: TGCGCCAGCAGCTTGGGTCCCCGGATATTGACTAGCGGGAGGAATGAGCAGTTCTTC. It specifies CASSLGPRILTSGRNEQFF.

The rearrangement joins TRBV7-9 to TRBJ2-7; D is possibly TRBD1 (6 bases). Trimming left V 2 bases short and J 7 bases short, with 9 bases between. Germline V lookup: CDR1 SEHNR, CDR2 FQNEAQ (reference sequence). CDR3 length: 12 residues. CDR3 sequence reads: CASSLSRGEQYF. CDR3 DNA sequence: TGTGCCAGCAGCTTAAGCAGGGGTGAGCAGTACTTC.

This chain links TRBV2 with TRBJ2-7, with D unclear. From germline, CDR1 is SNHLY and CDR2 FYNNEI. The length of the CDR3 is 16 residues. Trimming removed 6 bases from V and 2 bases from J, with 20 bases in between. The CDR3 DNA reads as TGTGCCAGCAGCGAGCCGGCCTACCACCTTCCCTACGAGCAGTACTTC. Translation gives CASSEPAYHLPYEQYF. The full variable domain, completed using reference TRBV2 and TRBJ2-7, is EPEVTQTPSHQVTQMGQEVILRCVPISNHLYFYWYRQILGQKVEFLVSFYNNEISEKSEIFDDQFSVERPDGSNFTLKIRSTKLEDSAMYFCASSEPAYHLPYEQYFGPGTRLTVT.

The chain carries TRBV2 and TRBJ2-1; 7 positions match TRBD2. This CDR3 contains 14 residues. With 8 bases clipped from V and 5 bases from J, the junction kept 9 bases outside the gene matches. Germline V gene lookup returns CDR1 SNHLY and CDR2 FYNNEI. CDR3 amino acids: CASFGEGSNNEQFF. The CDR3 DNA sequence: TGTGCCAGCTTCGGGGAGGGGTCCAACAATGAGCAGTTCTTC.

The chain joins TRBV5-1 to TRBJ1-2, with TRBD1 identical over 8 bases. V gave up 0 bases and J gave up 4 bases; unmatched junction bases: 5. Per germline, CDR1 SGHRS and CDR2 YFSETQ. The CDR3 is 15 amino acids. CDR3 DNA sequence: TGCGCCAGCAGCTTGGCCCCAGGGGGCGCCTATGGCTACACCTTC. Protein: CASSLAPGGAYGYTF.

The chain uses TRBV19 and TRBJ1-4; no definite D call. The germline CDR1 and CDR2 sequences are LNHDA and SQIVND (reference sequence). The CDR3 has 16 amino acids. The germline V and J ends were trimmed by 4 bases and 3 bases, with 15 bases remaining between them. The CDR3 region is CASSTQDSAANEKLFF. CDR3 bases: TGTGCCAGTAGTACCCAGGACTCAGCGGCTAATGAAAAACTGTTTTTT.

V and J are TRBV28 and TRBJ2-1; 10 bases fit TRBD2. The V segment lost 5 bases and the J segment 7 bases; nucleotides outside the gene matches: 11. Germline V gives CDR1 MDHEN, CDR2 SYDVKM. This CDR3 has 16 amino acids. The DNA of the CDR3 is TGTGCCAGCAGTCCCAAGGCCCAGCGGGAGGGTAATGAGCAGTTCTTC. Amino acids: CASSPKAQREGNEQFF.

This rearrangement joins TRBV4-1 to TRBJ2-2, with D maybe TRBD2 (6 bases). CDR1 and CDR2 (germline): MGHRA, YSYEKL. This CDR3 is 16 amino acids long. V lost 0 bases, J lost 4 bases, and 12 bases lay in between. The CDR3 spells CASSQDQIAVTGELFF. The CDR3 DNA reads as TGCGCCAGCAGCCAAGATCAGATAGCGGTCACCGGGGAGCTGTTTTTT.

This chain uses TRBV7-2 with TRBJ2-1, with D possibly TRBD2 on 6 matching bases. The germline CDR1 and CDR2 sequences are SGHTA and FQGNSA. Trimming removed 1 base from V and 7 bases from J, with 17 bases in between. The CDR3 spans 16 residues. Here the CDR3 reads CASSLEGTLKSNEQFF. The CDR3 bases are TGTGCCAGCAGCTTAGAGGGGACTCTGAAATCGAATGAGCAGTTCTTC.

The chain employs TRBV9 and TRBJ1-1; tentative D call: TRBD1 (6 bases). Germline lookup yields CDR1 SGDLS and CDR2 YYNGEE. V lost 4 bases and J 1 base, leaving 14 bases between the germline ends. The CDR3 spans 15 residues. The CDR3 loop reads CASSPRQVGNTEAFF. DNA for the CDR3: TGTGCCAGCAGCCCCCGACAGGTGGGGAACACTGAAGCTTTCTTT.